A selection of T cell receptor beta chains follows, all from one sample in a study of T-cell reconstitution after alpha-beta-depleted transplantation in children. MiXCR was run by TCRdb on the PCR reads, yielding one entry per CDR3 protein. The sample records 350,000 to 500,000 distinct CDR3 sequences, 43% being singletons. The source was PBMCs, collected before TCRalphabeta/CD19-depleted stem cell transplant. Receptors originate from a girl between 2 and 10 years old with aplastic anemia, due to receive a stem cell transplant. Each CDR3 is given with its conserved first and last residue. D genes are given only for firm matches. Clone size is stated in some rows and not others, as once, few, many or a class when expanded.

TRBV5-1	TRBD1	many	TRBJ2-7	CASSLTGGSQVTYEQYF	TGCGCCAGCAGCTTGACAGGGGGCTCACAAGTCACCTACGAGCAGTACTTC
TRBV20-1	TRBD2	few	TRBJ2-7	CSARAGGRLYEQYF	TGCAGTGCTAGAGCGGGCGGGAGGCTCTACGAGCAGTACTTC
TRBV5-1	-	many	TRBJ1-1	CASSPYIAGGAEAFF	TGCGCCAGCAGCCCCTATATAGCGGGGGGAGCTGAAGCTTTCTTT
TRBV5-1	-	many	TRBJ2-5	CASSSGQVEVLETQYF	TGCGCCAGCAGCTCAGGGCAGGTCGAGGTCTTGGAGACCCAGTACTTC
TRBV29-1	TRBD2	-	TRBJ2-1	CSVEPSTASGNHRLSWGEQFF	TGCAGCGTTGAGCCGTCTACAGCTAGCGGGAATCACCGGCTTAGTTGGGGTGAGCAGTTCTTC
TRBV6-5	-	few	TRBJ2-7	CASSYSGPSSYEQYF	TGTGCCAGCAGTTACTCCGGGCCGAGCTCCTACGAGCAGTACTTC
TRBV7-2	-	many	TRBJ1-2	CASSLAGSAFGGYTF	TGTGCCAGCAGCTTAGCGGGTTCCGCTTTCGGTGGCTACACCTTC
TRBV20-1	TRBD2	many	TRBJ2-5	CSARVASGETQYF	TGCAGTGCTAGAGTGGCTAGCGGTGAGACCCAGTACTTC
TRBV7-2	TRBD2	-	TRBJ2-5	CASSNLAGRQETQYF	TGTGCCAGCAGCAACTTAGCGGGGAGGCAAGAGACCCAGTACTTC
TRBV5-1	TRBD2	-	TRBJ2-2	CASSLLAGEGTGELFF	TGCGCCAGCAGCTTGCTAGCGGGAGAGGGCACCGGGGAGCTGTTTTTT
TRBV19	TRBD2	-	TRBJ2-1	CASKRREGYNEQFF	TGTGCCAGTAAAAGGAGGGAGGGGTACAATGAGCAGTTCTTC
TRBV15	-	-	TRBJ1-5	CATSRADSSVGNQPQHF	TGTGCCACCAGCAGAGCGGACAGTTCGGTTGGCAATCAGCCCCAGCATTTT
TRBV11-2	-	many	TRBJ2-1	CASSWGAGSYNEQFF	TGTGCCAGCAGCTGGGGGGCGGGATCCTACAATGAGCAGTTCTTC
TRBV5-6	-	many	TRBJ2-1	CASSLTAGEQFF	TGTGCCAGCAGCTTGACAGCCGGTGAGCAGTTCTTC
TRBV4-3	TRBD2	-	TRBJ2-5	CASSPLAGLQETQYF	TGCGCCAGCAGCCCTTTAGCGGGCCTCCAAGAGACCCAGTACTTC
TRBV29-1	-	-	TRBJ2-3	CSVVGWGTSTDTQYF	TGCAGCGTTGTCGGATGGGGTACATCCACAGATACGCAGTATTTT
TRBV2	TRBD1	many	TRBJ1-1	CASSVQGAQGAFF	TGTGCCAGCAGTGTTCAGGGGGCTCAGGGAGCTTTCTTT
TRBV6-1	TRBD1	few	TRBJ1-6	CASRRTGSQLSPLHF	TGTGCCAGCAGGCGGACAGGGTCGCAACTCTCACCCCTCCACTTT
TRBV28	TRBD1	-	TRBJ2-1	CATHLTGKDGNEQFF	TGTGCCACCCATTTGACAGGGAAGGACGGCAATGAGCAGTTCTTC
TRBV20-1	TRBD1	few	TRBJ2-7	CSASLYRRTGDLTRSYEQYF	TGCAGTGCTAGCCTATACCGACGGACAGGAGACCTAACACGCTCCTACGAGCAGTACTTC
TRBV12-3/TRBV12-4	-	-	TRBJ1-5	CASSPGPYSNQPQHF	TGTGCCAGCAGCCCGGGACCTTATAGCAATCAGCCCCAGCATTTT